This TCR beta chain was recorded in a study of cytomegalovirus exposure and HLA in healthy donors. The study ran its PCR with 60 Vbeta and 13 Jbeta primers. The method was immunoSEQ multiplex PCR; TCRdb's version includes in-frame clones alone and lacks a portion of them. The top ten clones hold under 7.5% of a sample with some 200,000 clones, around four fifths of them seen once. The receptor's source is a woman aged 50 to 60 in good health and CMV-seropositive. Sequenced sample: PBMCs.

CDR3 nucleotide sequence: TGTGCCAGCAGTTTTGGACAGATCAATTCACCCCTCCACTTT. It encodes CASSFGQINSPLHF. The rearrangement joins TRBV27 to TRBJ1-6; D perhaps matches TRBD1 (6 bases). The CDR3 length is 14 residues. Germline V gene data show CDR1 as MNHEY and CDR2 as SMNVEV (reference sequence). V was trimmed by 3 bases and J by 7 bases, leaving 10 bases between them.